A selection of T cell receptor beta chains follows, all from one sample in a study of cytomegalovirus exposure and HLA in healthy donors. Clones were sequenced by immunoSEQ multiplex PCR, and TCRdb holds only the in-frame ones, with some missing. The sample lists 100,000 to 150,000 clones; roughly 88% were seen once. Sequenced: PBMCs. These receptors originate from a boy between 5 and 17 years old in good health and CMV-seronegative. Each CDR3 is given with its conserved first and last residue. Rows give clone size only sometimes, using once, few, many, or a class for an expanded clone.

J: TRBJ2-7
size: -
V: TRBV4-1
CDR3: CASSQEWPSGSYEQYF

J: TRBJ2-2
size: -
V: TRBV7-9
CDR3: CASSPTGGFHTGELFF

J: TRBJ2-7
size: once
V: TRBV7-9
CDR3: CASSPTMTGTSGSYEQYF

J: TRBJ1-3
size: -
V: TRBV5-1
CDR3: CASSLGDSSGNTIYF

J: TRBJ2-1
size: once
V: TRBV7-2
CDR3: CASSLGGLGRRNNEQFF

J: TRBJ1-6
size: -
V: TRBV7-6
CDR3: CASSQTAQGSPLHF

J: TRBJ1-2
size: -
V: TRBV9
CDR3: CASSVVGTGSTYGYTF

J: TRBJ2-1
size: -
V: TRBV27
CDR3: CASSLGGSGSYNEQFF

J: TRBJ2-3
size: few
V: TRBV7-7
CDR3: CASSPAPRITDTQYF

J: TRBJ1-1
size: -
V: TRBV7-9
CDR3: CASSPGRQGAFF

J: TRBJ1-5
size: -
V: TRBV6-6
CDR3: CASSYDRGGPQHF

J: TRBJ2-2
size: -
V: TRBV6-1
CDR3: CASMARVDTGELFF

J: TRBJ2-1
size: -
V: TRBV5-1
CDR3: CASSLTQSYNEQFF

J: TRBJ1-1
size: -
V: TRBV7-9
CDR3: CASSLVNTEAFF

J: TRBJ1-1
size: few
V: TRBV7-9
CDR3: CASSFVSDTEAFF

J: TRBJ2-6
size: few
V: TRBV4-1
CDR3: CASSQEQGMRGANVLTF

J: TRBJ1-2
size: -
V: TRBV19
CDR3: CASSPTGQGANYGYTF

J: TRBJ2-1
size: -
V: TRBV30
CDR3: CAWSSLRTSGSSLNNEQFF

J: TRBJ2-7
size: many
V: TRBV7-6
CDR3: CASSLETSGRAYEQYF

J: TRBJ2-1
size: -
V: TRBV6-5
CDR3: CASTQVIRGEQFF

J: TRBJ1-1
size: -
V: TRBV10-3
CDR3: CAISEVQGNTEAFF

J: TRBJ2-5
size: -
V: TRBV29-1
CDR3: CSVQPLSTDSQETQYF

J: TRBJ1-2
size: few
V: TRBV7-9
CDR3: CASSLSGRGYTF

J: TRBJ2-5
size: -
V: TRBV2
CDR3: CASSERGGLAGGRETQYF

J: TRBJ1-4
size: -
V: TRBV27
CDR3: CASSLYGGQGAKLFF

J: TRBJ2-3
size: -
V: TRBV6-1
CDR3: CASSEAGSGRRTDTQYF

J: TRBJ2-5
size: once
V: TRBV10-3
CDR3: CATVQGEGETQYF

J: TRBJ1-4
size: -
V: TRBV10-1
CDR3: CASSALQGQQQRERLFF

J: TRBJ1-5
size: few
V: TRBV7-9
CDR3: CASSLGAGGYHGPQHF

J: TRBJ2-7
size: -
V: TRBV6-6
CDR3: CASSYSERDEQYF

J: TRBJ2-7
size: -
V: TRBV27
CDR3: CASSLSAGSLGYEQYF

J: TRBJ2-2
size: -
V: TRBV5-1
CDR3: CASSSTGGNTGELFF

J: TRBJ2-5
size: -
V: TRBV5-1
CDR3: CASSRDRARETQYF

J: TRBJ1-1
size: few
V: TRBV4-3
CDR3: CASSLLRTGEYEAFF

J: TRBJ2-3
size: -
V: TRBV5-1
CDR3: CASSQTGFTDTQYF

J: TRBJ1-5
size: -
V: TRBV11-2
CDR3: CASSRTGVNQPQHF

J: TRBJ2-3
size: -
V: TRBV7-6
CDR3: CASSTGLAGRDTQYF

J: TRBJ1-1
size: -
V: TRBV18
CDR3: CASSPDQGEAFF

J: TRBJ2-3
size: -
V: TRBV4-1
CDR3: CASRTGGRSDTQYF

J: TRBJ2-1
size: -
V: TRBV29-1
CDR3: CSVGTGSKQFF

J: -
size: -
V: TRBV2
CDR3: CASSEALTEPYEQYF

J: TRBJ1-6
size: -
V: TRBV7-8
CDR3: CASSKTSQDTYNSPLHF

J: TRBJ2-2
size: few
V: TRBV5-6
CDR3: CASSLSYTGELFF

J: TRBJ2-7
size: -
V: TRBV19
CDR3: CATLTGTVPYEQYF

J: TRBJ2-7
size: -
V: TRBV5-6
CDR3: CASRPLEAGRTYEQYF

J: TRBJ2-2
size: -
V: TRBV7-2
CDR3: CASSLDRGDTGELFF

J: TRBJ2-7
size: -
V: TRBV7-9
CDR3: CASSQNRAGQGKYF

J: TRBJ2-1
size: -
V: TRBV4-1
CDR3: CASSQDRVAGSSYNEQFF

J: TRBJ2-7
size: -
V: TRBV4-1
CDR3: CASSLRLAESSYEQYF

J: TRBJ2-2
size: -
V: TRBV4-3
CDR3: CASSRGGGAGGELFF

J: TRBJ1-3
size: -
V: TRBV25-1
CDR3: CASIRQGVGCDTIYF

J: TRBJ2-7
size: -
V: TRBV5-1
CDR3: CASSPGTGFNEQYF

J: TRBJ2-4
size: -
V: TRBV7-2
CDR3: CASSLEGLAGVALSGIQYF

J: TRBJ2-2
size: -
V: TRBV25-1
CDR3: CASSGRANTGELFF

J: TRBJ1-1
size: -
V: TRBV29-1
CDR3: CSVRRTANTEAFF